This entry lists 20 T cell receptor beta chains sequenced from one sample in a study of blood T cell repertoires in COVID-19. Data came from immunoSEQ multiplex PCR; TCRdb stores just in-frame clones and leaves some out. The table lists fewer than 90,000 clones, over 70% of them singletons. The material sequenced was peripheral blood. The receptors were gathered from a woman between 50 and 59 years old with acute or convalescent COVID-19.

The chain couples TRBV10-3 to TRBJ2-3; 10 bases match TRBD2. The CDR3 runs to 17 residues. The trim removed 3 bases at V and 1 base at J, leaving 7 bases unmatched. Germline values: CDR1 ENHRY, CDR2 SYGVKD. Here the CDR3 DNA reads TGTGCCATCAGTGAAGGTAGCGGGGGGTTCCGCACAGATACGCAGTATTTT. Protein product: CAISEGSGGFRTDTQYF.

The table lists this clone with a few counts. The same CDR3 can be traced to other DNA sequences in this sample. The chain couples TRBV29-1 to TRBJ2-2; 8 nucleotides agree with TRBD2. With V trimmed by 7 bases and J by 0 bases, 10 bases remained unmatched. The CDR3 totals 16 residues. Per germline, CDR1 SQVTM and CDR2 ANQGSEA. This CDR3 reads CSAMGTGGANTGELFF. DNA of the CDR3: TGCAGCGCGATGGGGACCGGGGGGGCGAACACCGGGGAGCTGTTTTTT.

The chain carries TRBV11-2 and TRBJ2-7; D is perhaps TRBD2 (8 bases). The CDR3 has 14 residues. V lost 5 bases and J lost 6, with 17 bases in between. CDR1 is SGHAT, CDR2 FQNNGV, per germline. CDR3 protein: CASSPGGSGAEQYF. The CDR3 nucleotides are TGTGCCAGCAGCCCAGGGGGTAGCGGGGCCGAGCAGTACTTC.

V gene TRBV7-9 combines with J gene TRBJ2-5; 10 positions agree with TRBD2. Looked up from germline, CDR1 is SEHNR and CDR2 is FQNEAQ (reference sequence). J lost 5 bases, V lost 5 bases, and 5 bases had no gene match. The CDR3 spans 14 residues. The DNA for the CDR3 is TGTGCCAGCAGCCCGACTAGCGGGTTGGAGACCCAGTACTTC. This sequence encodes CASSPTSGLETQYF. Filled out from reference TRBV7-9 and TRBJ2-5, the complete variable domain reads DTGVSQNPRHKITKRGQNVTFRCDPISEHNRLYWYRQTLGQGPEFLTYFQNEAQLEKSRLLSDRFSAERPKGSFSTLEIQRTEQGDSAMYLCASSPTSGLETQYFGPGTRLLVL.

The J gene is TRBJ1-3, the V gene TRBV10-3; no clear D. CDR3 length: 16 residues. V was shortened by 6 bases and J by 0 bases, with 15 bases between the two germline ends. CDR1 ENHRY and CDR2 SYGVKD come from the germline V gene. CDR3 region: CAISQDKTSSGNTIYF. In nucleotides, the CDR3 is TGTGCCATCAGCCAGGATAAGACTAGCTCTGGAAACACCATATATTTT.

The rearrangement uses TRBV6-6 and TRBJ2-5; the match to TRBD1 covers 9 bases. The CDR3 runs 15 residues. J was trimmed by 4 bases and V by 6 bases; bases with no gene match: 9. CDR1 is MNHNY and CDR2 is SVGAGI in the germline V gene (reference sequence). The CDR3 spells CASSPDRGDPETQYF. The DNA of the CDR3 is TGTGCCAGCAGCCCAGACAGGGGGGACCCAGAGACCCAGTACTTC.

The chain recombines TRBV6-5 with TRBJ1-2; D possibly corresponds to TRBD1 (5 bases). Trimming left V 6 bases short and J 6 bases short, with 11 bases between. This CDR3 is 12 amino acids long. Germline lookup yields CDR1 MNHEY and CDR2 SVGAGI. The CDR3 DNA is TGTGCCAGCAGCTCCGAAGGGGATGGCTACACCTTC. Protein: CASSSEGDGYTF.

CDR3 coding DNA: TGTGCCAGCTACGGACACTCCAATTTCGGCTACACCTTC. Residues: CASYGHSNFGYTF. This chain links TRBV19 with TRBJ1-2; D may be TRBD1 (5 bases). This CDR3 has 13 amino acids. Germline V lookup: CDR1 LNHDA, CDR2 SQIVND (reference sequence). V was clipped by 9 bases and J by 8 bases, with 19 bases between them.

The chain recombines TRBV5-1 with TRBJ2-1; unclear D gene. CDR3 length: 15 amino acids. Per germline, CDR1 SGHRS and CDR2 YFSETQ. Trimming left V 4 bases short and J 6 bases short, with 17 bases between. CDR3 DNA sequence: TGCGCCAGCAGCCTAACACATACTATTAGCAATGAGCAGTTCTTC. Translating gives CASSLTHTISNEQFF.

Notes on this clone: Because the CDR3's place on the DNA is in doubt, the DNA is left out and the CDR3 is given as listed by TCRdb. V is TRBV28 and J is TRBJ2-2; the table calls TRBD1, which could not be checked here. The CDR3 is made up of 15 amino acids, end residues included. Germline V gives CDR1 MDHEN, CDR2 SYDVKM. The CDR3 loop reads CASSTSGQGTGELFF.

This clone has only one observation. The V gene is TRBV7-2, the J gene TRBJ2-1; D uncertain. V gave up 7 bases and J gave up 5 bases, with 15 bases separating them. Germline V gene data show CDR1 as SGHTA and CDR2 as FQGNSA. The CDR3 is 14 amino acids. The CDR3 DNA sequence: TGTGCCAGCACGGAACACCAGGCTGACAATGAGCAGTTCTTC. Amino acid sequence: CASTEHQADNEQFF.

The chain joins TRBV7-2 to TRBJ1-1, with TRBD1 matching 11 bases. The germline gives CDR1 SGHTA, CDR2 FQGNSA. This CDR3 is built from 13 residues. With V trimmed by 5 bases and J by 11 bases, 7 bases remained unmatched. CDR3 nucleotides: TGTGCCAGCAGCATGCGGACAGGGGGCGAGGCTTTCTTT. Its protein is CASSMRTGGEAFF. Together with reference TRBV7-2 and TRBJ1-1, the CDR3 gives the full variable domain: GAGVSQSPSNKVTEKGKDVELRCDPISGHTALYWYRQSLGQGLEFLIYFQGNSAPDKSGLPSDRFSAERTGGSVSTLTIQRTQQEDSAVYLCASSMRTGGEAFFGQGTRLTVV.

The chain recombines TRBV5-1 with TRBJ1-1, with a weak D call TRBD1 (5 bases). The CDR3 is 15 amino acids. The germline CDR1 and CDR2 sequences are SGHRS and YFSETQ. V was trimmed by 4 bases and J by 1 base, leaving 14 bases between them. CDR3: CASSTQGPPNTEAFF. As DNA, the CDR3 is TGCGCCAGCAGCACGCAGGGTCCCCCGAACACTGAAGCTTTCTTT. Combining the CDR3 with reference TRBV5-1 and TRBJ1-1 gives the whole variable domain KAGVTQTPRYLIKTRGQQVTLSCSPISGHRSVSWYQQTPGQGLQFLFEYFSETQRNKGNFPGRFSGRQFSNSRSEMNVSTLELGDSALYLCASSTQGPPNTEAFFGQGTRLTVV.

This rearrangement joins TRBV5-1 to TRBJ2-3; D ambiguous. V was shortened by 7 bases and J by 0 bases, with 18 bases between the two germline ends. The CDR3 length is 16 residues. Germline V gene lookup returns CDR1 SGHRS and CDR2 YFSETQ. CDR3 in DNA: TGCGCCAGCGCTTTAGGAGAGCGTTCTAGCACAGATACGCAGTATTTT. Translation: CASALGERSSTDTQYF.

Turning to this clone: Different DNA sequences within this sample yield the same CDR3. In DNA form, the CDR3 reads TGTGCCTGGAGACTGGCGGGAGCCACCGGGGAGCTGTTTTTT. This sequence encodes CAWRLAGATGELFF. This rearrangement joins TRBV30 to TRBJ2-2; TRBD2 matches 7 bases. V was clipped by 3 bases and J by 4 bases; unmatched bases: 5. Per the germline V gene, CDR1 is GTSNPN and CDR2 is SVGIG (reference sequence). The CDR3 spans 14 residues.

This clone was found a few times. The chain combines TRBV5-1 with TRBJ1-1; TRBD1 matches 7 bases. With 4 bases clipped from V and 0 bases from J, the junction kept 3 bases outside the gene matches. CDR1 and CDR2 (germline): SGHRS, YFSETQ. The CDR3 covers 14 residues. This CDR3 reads CASSRQGMNTEAFF. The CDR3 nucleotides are TGCGCCAGCAGCAGACAGGGAATGAACACTGAAGCTTTCTTT.

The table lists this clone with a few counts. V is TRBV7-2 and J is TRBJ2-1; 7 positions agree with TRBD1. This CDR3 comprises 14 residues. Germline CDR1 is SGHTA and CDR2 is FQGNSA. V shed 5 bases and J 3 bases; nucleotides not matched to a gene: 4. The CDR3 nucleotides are TGTGCCAGCAGCGACAGGGTAAACTACAATGAGCAGTTCTTC. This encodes CASSDRVNYNEQFF. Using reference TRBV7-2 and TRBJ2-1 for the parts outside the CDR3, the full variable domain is GAGVSQSPSNKVTEKGKDVELRCDPISGHTALYWYRQSLGQGLEFLIYFQGNSAPDKSGLPSDRFSAERTGGSVSTLTIQRTQQEDSAVYLCASSDRVNYNEQFFGPGTRLTVL.

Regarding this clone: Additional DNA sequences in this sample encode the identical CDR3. CDR3 DNA: TGTGCCAGCAGTTTTGGGCAGAACACTGAAGCTTTCTTT. It is translated as CASSFGQNTEAFF. This chain links TRBV27 with TRBJ1-1; D unresolved. From germline, CDR1 is MNHEY and CDR2 SMNVEV (reference sequence). V gave up 3 bases and J gave up 1 base, with 6 bases separating them. The CDR3 spans 13 residues.

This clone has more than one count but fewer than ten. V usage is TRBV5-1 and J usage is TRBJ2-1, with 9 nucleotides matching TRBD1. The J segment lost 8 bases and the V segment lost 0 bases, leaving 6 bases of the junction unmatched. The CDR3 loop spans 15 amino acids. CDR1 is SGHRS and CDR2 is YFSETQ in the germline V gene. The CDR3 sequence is CASSLDGQGFYEQFF. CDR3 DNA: TGCGCCAGCAGCTTGGACGGACAGGGGTTCTATGAGCAGTTCTTC.

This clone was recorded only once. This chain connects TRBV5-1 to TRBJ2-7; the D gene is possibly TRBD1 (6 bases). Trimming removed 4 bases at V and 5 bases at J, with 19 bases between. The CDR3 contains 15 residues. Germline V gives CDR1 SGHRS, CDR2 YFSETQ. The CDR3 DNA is TGCGCCAGCAGCCCAGGGGCCTCATCCTCTAACGAGCAGTACTTC. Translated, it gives CASSPGASSSNEQYF.